These T cell receptor beta chains were read from a single sample in a study of T cells in Graves' hyperthyroidism and ophthalmopathy. TCRdb passed the multiplex PCR reads through MiXCR, listing each CDR3 protein once. This sample has some 600,000 distinct CDR3 sequences; about 15% occur once, and the top ten carry 5% to 7%. Sequencing was carried out using blood. Source of these receptors: a woman in her 30s with Graves' hyperthyroidism that later progressed to Graves' ophthalmopathy. Each CDR3 is given with its conserved first and last residue. The D gene is left open where the match is weak. The size of a clone is reported for some rows only, either as once, few or many, or as a class for expanded clones.

v_gene	d_gene	j_gene	abundance	CDR3aa	CDR3nt
TRBV19	.	TRBJ1-2	.	CASSPRDKQGRGYTF	TGTGCCAGTAGTCCCCGTGATAAACAGGGTAGAGGCTACACCTTC
TRBV5-1	.	TRBJ2-3	.	CASSLDAGTITDTQYF	TGCGCCAGCAGCTTGGACGCGGGGACCATCACAGATACGCAGTATTTT
TRBV6-1	.	TRBJ2-3	.	CASSKGNTQYF	TGTGCCAGCAGTAAGGGGAATACGCAGTATTTT
TRBV7-9	TRBD2	TRBJ2-7	many	CASDLAGEYEQYF	TGTGCCAGCGATCTAGCGGGAGAATACGAGCAGTACTTC
TRBV6-1	.	TRBJ1-1	many	CASSWGEGKEGTEAFF	TGTGCCAGCAGTTGGGGGGAAGGGAAGGAAGGCACTGAAGCTTTCTTT
TRBV3-1	TRBD2	TRBJ2-1	.	CACSQDLAVGNEQFF	TGTGCCTGCAGCCAAGACCTAGCGGTCGGCAATGAGCAGTTCTTC
TRBV29-1	TRBD1	TRBJ2-3	few	CSVGLGRDSRTDTQYF	TGCAGCGTTGGGTTGGGTCGGGACAGTCGCACAGATACGCAGTATTTT
TRBV3-1	TRBD1	TRBJ1-1	many	CASSPGTDAAFF	TGTGCCAGCAGCCCTGGGACAGATGCAGCTTTCTTT
TRBV25-1	.	TRBJ1-4	few	CASSGLDDFYYEKLFF	TGTGCCAGCAGTGGCTTAGATGACTTTTATTATGAAAAACTGTTTTTT
TRBV20-1	.	TRBJ1-3	many	CSARPGTFSRSGNTIYF	TGCAGTGCTCGTCCCGGGACATTCTCCCGCTCTGGAAACACCATATATTTT
TRBV24-1	TRBD2	TRBJ2-1	many	CATSDPTSGRGNEQFF	TGTGCCACCAGTGATCCGACTAGCGGGAGAGGCAATGAGCAGTTCTTC
TRBV5-1	.	TRBJ2-1	many	CASSLGTPAQHYNEQFF	TGCGCCAGCAGCTTGGGAACCCCCGCACAACACTACAATGAGCAGTTCTTC
TRBV12-3/TRBV12-4	.	TRBJ2-1	many	CASSAIRDLNDEQFF	TGTGCCAGCAGTGCCATCCGGGACTTGAATGATGAGCAGTTCTTC
TRBV6-1	TRBD1	TRBJ1-5	many	CASRDRGHDQPQHF	TGTGCCAGCCGGGACAGGGGCCACGATCAGCCCCAGCATTTT
TRBV19	.	TRBJ1-1	.	CASTPGQRAFF	TGTGCCAGTACCCCCGGCCAGCGGGCTTTCTTT
TRBV3-1	TRBD2	TRBJ2-4	.	CASSQAYAGGRDIQYF	TGTGCCAGCAGCCAAGCTTACGCGGGGGGGCGGGACATTCAGTACTTC
TRBV2	.	TRBJ2-7	.	CATLQGITYEQYF	TGTGCCACATTACAGGGAATTACGTACGAGCAGTACTTC
TRBV11-2	TRBD1	TRBJ2-5	many	CASSFNPGTGREYF	TGTGCCAGCAGCTTTAACCCAGGGACAGGGAGGGAGTACTTC
TRBV27	.	TRBJ1-6	.	CASRPGGGSALHF	TGTGCCAGCAGGCCCGGGGGTGGTTCAGCCCTCCACTTT
TRBV5-1	TRBD2	TRBJ2-3	.	CASTPYGASGIPSTDTRYF	TGTGCCAGCACCCCTTATGGGGCTAGCGGGATCCCTAGCACAGATACGCGGTATTTT
TRBV7-8	TRBD2	TRBJ2-2	many	CASGLAGPGELFF	TGTGCCAGCGGACTAGCGGGCCCCGGGGAGCTGTTTTTT
TRBV3-1	.	TRBJ1-2	many	CASSQPPLYGYTF	TGTGCCAGCAGCCAACCACCCCTCTATGGCTACACCTTC
TRBV15	TRBD1	TRBJ1-2	many	CATAQGQGWNYGYTF	TGTGCCACCGCCCAGGGACAGGGATGGAACTATGGCTACACCTTC
TRBV5-5	.	TRBJ2-2	few	CASSPYTNTGELFF	TGTGCCAGCAGCCCCTACACAAACACCGGGGAGCTGTTTTTT
TRBV2	.	TRBJ2-7	.	CASRDRGVYEQYF	TGTGCCAGCAGGGACCGAGGGGTTTACGAGCAGTACTTC
TRBV10-3	.	TRBJ2-2	many	CAITRLPGELFF	TGTGCCATCACGAGGCTACCCGGGGAGCTGTTTTTT
TRBV30	TRBD2	TRBJ2-5	many	CAWSAGTSGLQETQYF	TGTGCCTGGAGTGCCGGGACTAGCGGACTCCAAGAGACCCAGTACTTC
TRBV27	.	TRBJ2-1	many	CASSFQGSYNEQFF	TGTGCCAGCAGCTTCCAGGGCTCCTACAATGAGCAGTTCTTC